This T cell receptor (beta chain) was obtained from a study of CD8 T cells in cerebrospinal fluid in Alzheimer's disease. This clonotype shows up as medium-sized by frequency. TCRdb reprocessed the 10x single-cell sequencing reads, with one entry per CDR3 protein and no DNA. With about 1,500 distinct CDR3 sequences in the sample, the ten largest clones hold around 5.6%. This CDR3 region has 11 residues. The chain uses TRBV12-3 or TRBV12-4 and TRBJ2-1. Sequences were obtained from cerebrospinal fluid. The receptor's source is a human donor with Alzheimer's disease. This CDR3 reads CASSSFNEQFF.